The clone carrying this T cell receptor (beta chain) appeared many times. These data are taken from a study of early T cells in non-severe SARS-CoV-2 infection. TCRdb independently ran MiXCR on the 5' RACE reads; one entry per CDR3 protein. Altogether about 32,000 distinct CDR3 sequences are present, 5% to 6.5% being singletons, with the ten largest covering approximately 3.5%. The material sequenced was whole blood. The receptor comes from an adult who was a healthcare worker with PCR-confirmed SARS-CoV-2 infection or an uninfected control (not recorded which).

CDR3 sequence: CASSPRWGGSFEAFF. The CDR3 bases are TGTGCCAGCAGCCCCAGGTGGGGGGGTTCCTTCGAAGCTTTCTTT. The chain recombines TRBV12-3 or TRBV12-4 with TRBJ1-1; possibly TRBD1 for D (5 bases). V was clipped by 6 bases and J by 8 bases, with 22 bases between them. This CDR3 has 15 amino acids.